This entry lists 20 T cell receptor beta chains sequenced from one sample in a study of cytomegalovirus exposure and HLA in healthy donors. The PCR had 60 Vbeta and 13 Jbeta primers. Produced via immunoSEQ multiplex PCR; TCRdb's table is partial and in-frame only. The sample records roughly 130,000 clones, about 82% being singletons. Specimen: PBMCs. Receptors were obtained from a man aged 30 to 39 in good health and CMV-seronegative.

The chain uses TRBV19 and TRBJ2-5; D gene ambiguous. Germline loops: CDR1 LNHDA, CDR2 SQIVND (reference sequence). CDR3 length equals 13 residues. Trimming cost V 6 bases and J 0 bases, with 8 bases left between them. CDR3 bases: TGTGCCAGTAGCCTTAAATACCAAGAGACCCAGTACTTC. It is translated as CASSLKYQETQYF.

The V and J genes are TRBV15 and TRBJ2-7, with a weak D call TRBD1 (6 bases). The CDR3 is made up of 14 amino acids. Germline lookup yields CDR1 LNHNV and CDR2 YYDKDF (reference sequence). The germline V and J ends were trimmed by 3 bases and 5 bases, with 14 bases remaining between them. The CDR3 DNA sequence: TGTGCCACCAGCAGGGACCCGACAGGTGACGAGCAGTACTTC. Translated, it gives CATSRDPTGDEQYF.

V and J are TRBV30 and TRBJ1-1; 9 bases are a match to TRBD1. The CDR3 contains 16 residues. With 1 base clipped from V and 5 bases from J, the junction kept 11 bases outside the gene matches. CDR1 and CDR2 (germline): GTSNPN, SVGIG (reference sequence). CDR3 coding DNA: TGTGCCTGGAGTGGCACCCGGACAGGGGAAAGAACTGAAGCTTTCTTT. This codes for CAWSGTRTGERTEAFF.

The V and J genes are TRBV6-1 and TRBJ1-3; D gene ambiguous. CDR1 is MNHNS, CDR2 SASEGT, per germline. This CDR3 is built from 15 residues. V was pared by 8 bases and J by 0 bases, with 14 bases between. The CDR3 DNA follows: TGTGCCAGCGCCCTTGTTCAGAACTCTGGAAACACCATATATTTT. This encodes CASALVQNSGNTIYF.

A few counts support this clone. Other DNA sequences from this sample encode an identical CDR3 as well. The chain has TRBV5-1 and TRBJ2-1; 13 nucleotides agree with TRBD2. The germline CDR1 and CDR2 sequences are SGHRS and YFSETQ. V lost 4 bases to trimming and J lost 4 bases; unmatched junction nucleotides: 2. The CDR3 runs to 15 residues. CDR3 nucleotides: TGCGCCAGCAGCCTGGGACTAGCGGGGTACAATGAGCAGTTCTTC. Encoded protein: CASSLGLAGYNEQFF.

This clone has only a few counts. The gene calls are TRBV2 and TRBJ1-5; the D gene is possibly TRBD1 (5 bases). The CDR3 covers 15 residues. CDR1 SNHLY and CDR2 FYNNEI come from the germline V gene. The V and J ends lost 4 bases and 4 bases respectively, with 14 bases between them. The CDR3 DNA is TGTGCCAGCAGTGTAGGAGGGCAGGGTAATCAGCCCCAGCATTTT. Its translation is CASSVGGQGNQPQHF.

The chain is built from TRBV5-1 and TRBJ2-3; 12 bases are a match to TRBD2. Per germline, CDR1 SGHRS and CDR2 YFSETQ. V gave up 5 bases and J gave up 4 bases; unmatched junction bases: 8. CDR3 length equals 16 residues. CDR3 DNA: TGCGCCAGCAGAAAAGAGACTAGCGGGAGCGCAGATACGCAGTATTTT. Translation: CASRKETSGSADTQYF.

This clone came up a few times. The J gene is TRBJ1-5, the V gene TRBV6-1, with TRBD1 matching over 9 bases. This CDR3 region has 14 residues. Trimming at V came to 5 bases and at J to 6 bases, leaving 5 bases not matched to a gene. The germline CDR1 and CDR2 sequences are MNHNS and SASEGT. CDR3 nucleotides: TGTGCCAGCAGTCAGGACAGGGGTGGTCAGCCCCAGCATTTT. Its translation is CASSQDRGGQPQHF.

The DNA for the CDR3 is TGTGCCAGCAGACTAGACAGGGTTGGCTACACCTTC. The encoded protein is CASRLDRVGYTF. The chain has TRBV28 and TRBJ1-2; 7 nucleotides align to TRBD1. Trimming removed 6 bases from V and 7 bases from J; junction bases left unmatched: 5. This CDR3 is built from 12 residues. CDR1 is MDHEN and CDR2 is SYDVKM in the germline V gene.

The chain has TRBV5-4 and TRBJ2-7; TRBD1 matches at 9 bases. This CDR3 has 15 residues. Germline assignment: CDR1 SGHNT and CDR2 YYREEE (reference sequence). V gave up 3 bases and J gave up 4 bases; unmatched junction bases: 8. For the CDR3, the DNA is TGTGCCAGCAGCTCTAACAACGGGACAGGGTACGAGCAGTACTTC. Its translation: CASSSNNGTGYEQYF.

This clone appeared a few times. This chain joins TRBV5-1 and TRBJ2-5; TRBD1 aligns across 7 bases. Near its end, the DNA agrees better with TRBJ2-7, so the J call may be wrong. The CDR3 is made up of 16 amino acids. CDR1 and CDR2 (germline): SGHRS, YFSETQ. The CDR3 DNA reads as TGCGCCAGCAGCCCTCAAGGGGGTCACAGGGGTAACGAGCAGTACTTC. This translates into CASSPQGGHRGNEQYF.

The chain combines TRBV7-9 with TRBJ2-7; possible D gene TRBD1, 5 bases. The V end was cut by 3 bases, the J end by 3 bases, with 15 bases between. This CDR3 has 15 residues. Germline V CDR1 and CDR2: SEHNR, FQNEAQ (reference sequence). The CDR3 here is CASSLGQGVLYEQYF. The CDR3 coding sequence is TGTGCCAGCAGCTTGGGTCAGGGTGTTCTCTACGAGCAGTACTTC.

The chain combines TRBV7-8 with TRBJ2-5; D is undetermined. Trimming shortened V by 4 bases and J by 4 bases, and 13 bases separated the two germline ends. The CDR3 has 14 amino acids. CDR1 and CDR2 (germline): SGHVS, FQNEAQ. The CDR3 DNA reads as TGTGCCAGCAGCTCAGCCGTGGGCCTAGAGACCCAGTACTTC. Encoded protein: CASSSAVGLETQYF. Full variable domain (outside the CDR3, taken from reference TRBV7-8 and TRBJ2-5): GAGVSQSPRYKVAKRGQDVALRCDPISGHVSLFWYQQALGQGPEFLTYFQNEAQLDKSGLPSDRFFAERPEGSVSTLKIQRTQQEDSAVYLCASSSAVGLETQYFGPGTRLLVL.

This chain connects TRBV7-9 to TRBJ2-2; a possible D gene is TRBD1 (6 bases). V lost 4 bases and J lost 4, with 16 bases in between. Germline CDR1 is SEHNR and CDR2 is FQNEAQ (reference sequence). CDR3 length equals 16 residues. CDR3 bases: TGTGCCAGCAGCTCACTCAGGGGTAGAAGCACCGGGGAGCTGTTTTTT. This translates into CASSSLRGRSTGELFF.

The gene calls are TRBV28 and TRBJ1-1, with 7 positions matching TRBD1. Germline V gene lookup returns CDR1 MDHEN and CDR2 SYDVKM. V lost 5 bases to trimming and J lost 7 bases; unmatched junction nucleotides: 7. The length of the CDR3 is 13 residues. The CDR3 coding sequence is TGTGCCAGCAGTGTGGGGACAGTAAATGAAGCTTTCTTT. This codes for CASSVGTVNEAFF.

This chain connects TRBV6-6 to TRBJ2-1; TRBD1 matches at 8 bases. Germline-derived CDR1 and CDR2 are MNHNY and SVGAGI (reference sequence). V lost 5 bases to trimming and J lost 4 bases; unmatched junction nucleotides: 7. This CDR3 has 15 amino acids. CDR3 DNA sequence: TGTGCCAGCAGTGACCAGGGGGCGTCTTACAATGAGCAGTTCTTC. Protein: CASSDQGASYNEQFF.

The chain links TRBV4-3 to TRBJ1-6; D unclear. The V end lost 2 bases, the J end lost 5 bases, and 4 bases lay between the germline ends. From germline, CDR1 is LGHNA and CDR2 YSLEER. The CDR3 spans 13 residues. CDR3 nucleotides: TGCGCCAGCAGCCAACAGGATAATTCACCCCTCCACTTT. Encoded protein: CASSQQDNSPLHF.

This chain joins TRBV6-1 and TRBJ1-5, with D tentatively TRBD1 (6 bases). Germline V gene data show CDR1 as MNHNS and CDR2 as SASEGT. Trimming removed 7 bases at V and 0 bases at J, with 13 bases between. The CDR3 spans 15 residues. In nucleotides, the CDR3 is TGTGCCAGCACAATGACAGGTAATAGCAATCAGCCCCAGCATTTT. Its protein is CASTMTGNSNQPQHF.

The chain joins TRBV4-3 to TRBJ1-2; D unclear. The CDR3 has 14 residues. The V gene lost 6 bases and the J gene lost 4 bases, with 15 bases spanning the gap. The germline CDR1 and CDR2 sequences are LGHNA and YSLEER. CDR3 residues: CASSPGGGGYGYTF. The CDR3 coding sequence is TGCGCCAGCAGTCCAGGTGGCGGAGGCTATGGCTACACCTTC.

The chain combines TRBV19 with TRBJ1-5, with a possible D match to TRBD1 (6 bases). V was shortened by 7 bases and J by 2 bases, with 12 bases between the two germline ends. Looked up from germline, CDR1 is LNHDA and CDR2 is SQIVND (reference sequence). The CDR3 is 14 amino acids. The CDR3 reads CASTKRTGNQPQHF. CDR3 sequence (DNA): TGTGCCAGTACCAAGAGGACAGGCAATCAGCCCCAGCATTTT.